This TCR beta chain derives from a study of cytotoxic CD8 clonotypes in ibrutinib-treated CLL. Study-level information: Responses: 24 partial, 2 complete; after median about 70 months, about 14 stayed remitted, approximately twelve progressed. The study's findings and limits: Under treatment, the uncommon public clonotypes either contracted or remained stable. Baseline levels were approached again at progression, after clonality had risen at ibrutinib response.

The repertoire was sequenced with immunoSEQ multiplex PCR; TCRdb's copy has only in-frame clones and lacks some. The data hold about 140,000 clones, with less than 95% observed a single time. As for this clone: No antigen is known for it.

V lost 5 bases and J lost 5, with 9 bases in between. The CDR3 sequence is 12 residues long. Germline CDR1 ENHRY, CDR2 SYGVKD. The TCR was taken from a human donor with chronic lymphocytic leukemia. The sample here was PBMCs, taken after 12 months of ibrutinib treatment. The rearrangement joins TRBV10-3 to TRBJ1-1, with D perhaps TRBD1 (5 bases). CDR3 loop: CAISYEGTEAFF. DNA for the CDR3: TGTGCCATCAGTTATGAGGGGACTGAAGCTTTCTTT.